A single sample gave rise to the 10 T cell receptor beta chains below, sequenced in a study of T cell responses to AZD1222 COVID-19 vaccine. Assay: immunoSEQ multiplex PCR; the TCRdb copy retains only in-frame clones and omits some. The sample shows under 60,000 clones, around 91% of them seen only once. The sample in question was peripheral blood, obtained 28 days after the second AZD1222 dose. The receptors stem from an adult who received the AZD1222 COVID-19 vaccine.

The rearrangement links TRBV6-5 to TRBJ1-1; tentative D call: TRBD1 (6 bases). Germline CDR1 is MNHEY and CDR2 is SVGAGI. Trimming removed 5 bases from V and 5 bases from J, with 12 bases in between. This CDR3 has 13 residues. The CDR3 spells CASSRTGRTEAFF. The CDR3 region has the DNA TGTGCCAGCAGTCGAACAGGGAGAACTGAAGCTTTCTTT.

The chain has TRBV18 and TRBJ1-1; a possible D gene is TRBD1 (5 bases). Germline values: CDR1 KGHSH, CDR2 LQKENI. V was trimmed by 3 bases and J by 3 bases, leaving 8 bases between them. The CDR3 loop spans 13 amino acids. Here the CDR3 DNA reads TGTGCCAGCTCACCTTCCAGGGACACTGAAGCTTTCTTT. The encoded protein is CASSPSRDTEAFF. The whole variable domain, filled in from reference TRBV18 and TRBJ1-1, reads NAGVMQNPRHLVRRRGQEARLRCSPMKGHSHVYWYRQLPEEGLKFMVYLQKENIIDESGMPKERFSAEFPKEGPSILRIQQVVRGDSAAYFCASSPSRDTEAFFGQGTRLTVV.

The chain uses TRBV7-9 and TRBJ2-7, with 14 bases matching TRBD2. Germline V lookup: CDR1 SEHNR, CDR2 FQNEAQ (reference sequence). CDR3 length equals 16 residues. V was pared by 10 bases and J by 5 bases, with 13 bases of the junction left unmatched. This CDR3 reads CAIATGTSGSIDEQYF. The DNA for the CDR3 is TGTGCCATCGCCACCGGGACTAGCGGGAGTATCGACGAGCAGTACTTC.

J is TRBJ2-3 and V is TRBV9, with D unresolved. The CDR3 length is 15 residues. CDR1 and CDR2 from the germline V gene are SGDLS and YYNGEE. The germline V and J ends were trimmed by 2 bases and 0 bases, with 10 bases remaining between them. The CDR3 nucleotides are TGTGCCAGCAGCGTCTTTCTATCTAGCACAGATACGCAGTATTTT. Encoded protein: CASSVFLSSTDTQYF.

This clone has a handful of counts. The genes are TRBV5-5 and TRBJ2-7; D possibly matches TRBD1 or TRBD2 (6 bases each). V lost 1 base to trimming and J lost 3 bases, with 11 bases between them. CDR1 is SGHKS and CDR2 is YYEKEE in the germline V gene (reference sequence). The CDR3 loop spans 14 amino acids. CDR3 DNA: TGTGCCAGCAGCTTGAGGGGGGCCAGCTACGAGCAGTACTTC. Translation: CASSLRGASYEQYF.

This clone was observed a single time. The chain recombines TRBV7-9 with TRBJ2-3; 10 bases line up with TRBD1. The CDR3 is made up of 15 amino acids. Germline trimming cut 5 bases from V and 5 bases from J; bases unmatched to any gene: 7. Germline V lookup: CDR1 SEHNR, CDR2 FQNEAQ (reference sequence). The CDR3 coding sequence is TGTGCCAGCAGCACAGGACAGGGGGTCCTAGATACGCAGTATTTT. Encoded protein: CASSTGQGVLDTQYF.

This chain links TRBV6-5 with TRBJ2-1; TRBD2 matches 10 bases. The CDR3 is 14 amino acids. Germline trimming cut 5 bases from V and 5 bases from J; bases unmatched to any gene: 3. CDR1 is MNHEY, CDR2 SVGAGI, per germline. The CDR3 is CASSQREGNNEQFF. The CDR3 nucleotides read TGTGCCAGCAGTCAGCGGGAGGGAAACAATGAGCAGTTCTTC.

The J gene is TRBJ2-1, the V gene TRBV11-2; 10 bases match TRBD2. The V gene end was trimmed by 4 bases and the J gene end by 10 bases; junction bases not matched to a gene: 13. This CDR3 has 16 amino acids. The germline gives CDR1 SGHAT, CDR2 FQNNGV. The CDR3 spells CASSSLVSGGRVEQFF. The CDR3 nucleotides read TGTGCCAGCAGCTCCCTGGTTAGCGGGGGGCGGGTAGAGCAGTTCTTC. The full variable domain, its missing parts supplied by reference TRBV11-2 and TRBJ2-1, is EAGVAQSPRYKIIEKRQSVAFWCNPISGHATLYWYQQILGQGPKLLIQFQNNGVVDDSQLPKDRFSAERLKGVDSTLKIQPAKLEDSAVYLCASSSLVSGGRVEQFFGPGTRLTVL.

V and J are TRBV3-1 (or the pseudogene TRBV3-2) and TRBJ2-5; 12 bases are a match to TRBD2. Germline loops: CDR1 LGHDT, CDR2 YNNKEL (reference sequence). The J segment lost 0 bases and the V segment lost 6 bases, leaving 2 bases of the junction unmatched. This CDR3 region has 15 residues. CDR3 sequence reads: CASSRLAGDQETQYF. CDR3 bases: TGTGCCAGCAGTCGACTAGCGGGAGACCAAGAGACCCAGTACTTC.

This clone was observed once. The chain has TRBV5-1 and TRBJ2-2; 7 positions match TRBD1. Trimming removed 4 bases from V and 1 base from J; junction bases left unmatched: 10. CDR1 and CDR2 from the germline V gene are SGHRS and YFSETQ. This CDR3 has 17 residues. CDR3 in DNA: TGCGCCAGCAGCCCCAGAGCCGGGACAGTGAACACCGGGGAGCTGTTTTTT. Amino acid sequence: CASSPRAGTVNTGELFF.